This paragraph covers one TCR beta chain sequence. Its target is not known. This table comes from immunoSEQ multiplex PCR, and its TCRdb copy is limited to in-frame clones, with some not included. Of 150,000 to 180,000 clones listed, around 89% are singletons. The sample is drawn from a study of T cell responses to AZD1222 COVID-19 vaccine. Across the whole study: Pooled together were second doses at about 4 or about 12 weeks.

The germline gives CDR1 LGHNT, CDR2 FRNRAP. The CDR3 is 15 residues long. V was clipped by 6 bases and J by 1 base; unmatched bases: 8. Study-level points and caveats: White British ancestry dominated among donors, who included more females, and clonal diversity was possibly underestimated. With dominance at 160-218 and 743-854, vaccine-associated CD4 TCRs spanned spike. Baseline serology detected seropositivity in only 5 or 6 AZD1222 recipients.

Specimen: peripheral blood, collected on day 0 of AZD1222 vaccination. This TCR was sampled from an adult in good health. The chain combines TRBV12-5 with TRBJ1-1, with 7 bases aligning to TRBD1. CDR3 loop: CASGLRQGRNTEAFF. The CDR3 region has the DNA TGTGCTAGTGGCCTCCGACAGGGTAGGAACACTGAAGCTTTCTTT.